This T cell receptor (beta chain) was observed in a study of T cells after yellow fever vaccination. The 5'RACE template-switching step produced TCR cDNA and added a universal primer site and UMIs. TCRdb redid the calling of the 5' RACE reads with MiXCR, one entry per CDR3 protein. The sample carries 250,000 to 350,000 distinct CDR3 sequences, about 6.6% recorded once. Broader study findings: A faster peak, day 5 versus 15, was reached by the weaker secondary response.

A word on this clonotype: Its antigen remains unknown.

The input for sequencing was PBMCs, taken around 45 days after the first yellow fever vaccination. This TCR was recovered from a man aged 18 to 35 who received the YFV17D yellow fever vaccine.

CDR3 in amino acids: CASSLGPLLGDSPLHF. In DNA, the CDR3 is TGTGCCAGCAGCCTAGGACCGCTCCTGGGGGATTCACCCCTCCACTTT. The V gene is TRBV5-6, the J gene TRBJ1-6, with D possibly matching TRBD1 (5 bases). The CDR3 sequence is 16 residues long. Germline V gives CDR1 SGHDT, CDR2 YYEEEE. V was clipped by 4 bases and J by 8 bases, with 19 bases between them.